This section outlines one T cell receptor (beta chain) sequence together with its context. Its antigen is not yet known. Base qualities are not recorded, but no much larger clone differs from it by a single base. The data stem from a study of response to subunit inactivated influenza vaccine listed by TCRdb under 2018. Background for the entire study: To follow how T cells responded to a trivalent subunit inactivated influenza vaccine, the researchers relied on deep quantitative profiling of the T cell receptor repertoire. General study outcomes and caveats: According to the authors, only a limited number of new T cells may be recruited by each seasonal influenza vaccination.

Trimming accounts for 1 base at V and 4 bases at J, while the number of junction bases matched to no gene is 9. The cysteine opens and the phenylalanine closes a CDR3 of 17 amino acids. The kept DNA is CDR3 alone, 51 bases in frame from the first base. CDR1 and CDR2 (DFQATT, SNEGSKA) derive from the germline V gene (reference sequence). The method was RT-PCR. Sequencing used an Illumina HiSeq 2500. TCRdb reprocessing: public reads trimmed at Q25 with fastp, clones called with MiXCR, in-frame beta chains kept. All rows with the same CDR3 protein become a single entry with the most common DNA and genes. Across this sample there are just under 250,000 distinct CDR3 sequences, with 12% seen only once. 7.8% of the sample is taken by the ten largest.

The receptor comes from a man aged 45-60 years who received an inactivated influenza vaccine. Donor details come from another sample of the same person, matched by shared clones. The sample was non-naive T cells sorted from PBMCs, taken approximately 15 days before vaccination. Per the publication, the cell subset or site label means: memory T cell fraction. This sequence uses TRBV20-1 and TRBJ2-6; the junction holds 8 bases that match TRBD1. In nucleotide form, the sequence is TGCAGTGCTAGAGGACGCGGACAGGGTTCAGGGGCCAACGTCCTGACTTTC. It encodes CSARGRGQGSGANVLTF.